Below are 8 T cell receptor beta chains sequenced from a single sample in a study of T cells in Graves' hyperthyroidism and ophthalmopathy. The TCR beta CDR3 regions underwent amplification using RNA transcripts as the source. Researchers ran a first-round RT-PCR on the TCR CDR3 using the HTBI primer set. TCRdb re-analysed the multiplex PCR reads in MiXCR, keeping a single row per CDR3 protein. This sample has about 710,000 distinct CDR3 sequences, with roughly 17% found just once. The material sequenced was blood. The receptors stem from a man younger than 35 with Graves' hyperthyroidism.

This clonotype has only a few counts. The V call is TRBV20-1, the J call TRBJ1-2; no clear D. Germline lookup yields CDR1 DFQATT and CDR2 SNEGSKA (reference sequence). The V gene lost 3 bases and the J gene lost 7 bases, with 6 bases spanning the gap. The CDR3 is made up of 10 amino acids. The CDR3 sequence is CSASNLGYTF. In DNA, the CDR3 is TGCAGTGCTAGTAACCTTGGCTACACCTTC.

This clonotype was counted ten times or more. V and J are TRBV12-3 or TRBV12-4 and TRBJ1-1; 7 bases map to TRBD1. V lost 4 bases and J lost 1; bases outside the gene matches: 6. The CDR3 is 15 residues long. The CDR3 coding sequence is TGTGCCAGCAGTTCAGAGACAGGGAAGAACACTGAAGCTTTCTTT. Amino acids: CASSSETGKNTEAFF.

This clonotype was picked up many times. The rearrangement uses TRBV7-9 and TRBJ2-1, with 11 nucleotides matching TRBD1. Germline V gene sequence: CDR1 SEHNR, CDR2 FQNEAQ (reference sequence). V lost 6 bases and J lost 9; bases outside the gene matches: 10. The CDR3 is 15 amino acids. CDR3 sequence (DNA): TGTGCCAGCAGATCACCGGGACAGGGGGACGGTGAGCAGTTCTTC. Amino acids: CASRSPGQGDGEQFF.

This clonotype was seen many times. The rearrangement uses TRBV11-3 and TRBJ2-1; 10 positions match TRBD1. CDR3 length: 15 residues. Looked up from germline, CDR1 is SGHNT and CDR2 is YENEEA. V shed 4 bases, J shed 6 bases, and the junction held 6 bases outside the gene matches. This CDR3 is CASSSGTGEINEQFF. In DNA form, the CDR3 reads TGTGCCAGCAGCTCCGGGACAGGGGAAATCAATGAGCAGTTCTTC.

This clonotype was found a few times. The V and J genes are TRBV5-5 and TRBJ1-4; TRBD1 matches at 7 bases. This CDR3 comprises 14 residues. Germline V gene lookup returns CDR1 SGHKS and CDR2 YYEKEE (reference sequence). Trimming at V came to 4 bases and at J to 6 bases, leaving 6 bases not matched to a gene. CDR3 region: CASSPDRVDEKLFF. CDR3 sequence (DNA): TGTGCCAGCAGCCCTGACAGGGTGGATGAAAAACTGTTTTTT.

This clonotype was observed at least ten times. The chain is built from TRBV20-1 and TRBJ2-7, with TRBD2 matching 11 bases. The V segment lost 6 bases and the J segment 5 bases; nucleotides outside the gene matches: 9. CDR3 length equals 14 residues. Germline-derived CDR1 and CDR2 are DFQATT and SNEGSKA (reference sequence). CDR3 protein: CSATLAGGRNEQYF. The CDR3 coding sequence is TGCAGTGCGACCCTAGCGGGAGGAAGGAACGAGCAGTACTTC.

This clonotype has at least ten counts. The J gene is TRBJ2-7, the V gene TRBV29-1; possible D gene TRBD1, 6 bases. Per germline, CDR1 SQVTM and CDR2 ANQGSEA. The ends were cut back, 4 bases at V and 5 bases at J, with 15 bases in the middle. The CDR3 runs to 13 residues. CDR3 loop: CSVGRGSLNEQYF. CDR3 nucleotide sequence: TGCAGCGTTGGTAGGGGGAGCCTAAACGAGCAGTACTTC.

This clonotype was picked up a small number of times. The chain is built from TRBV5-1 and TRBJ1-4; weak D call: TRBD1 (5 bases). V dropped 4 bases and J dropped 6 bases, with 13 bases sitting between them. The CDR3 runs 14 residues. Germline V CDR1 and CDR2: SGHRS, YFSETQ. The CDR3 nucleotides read TGCGCCAGCAGCGCGGGACGTCTGGATGAAAAACTGTTTTTT. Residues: CASSAGRLDEKLFF.